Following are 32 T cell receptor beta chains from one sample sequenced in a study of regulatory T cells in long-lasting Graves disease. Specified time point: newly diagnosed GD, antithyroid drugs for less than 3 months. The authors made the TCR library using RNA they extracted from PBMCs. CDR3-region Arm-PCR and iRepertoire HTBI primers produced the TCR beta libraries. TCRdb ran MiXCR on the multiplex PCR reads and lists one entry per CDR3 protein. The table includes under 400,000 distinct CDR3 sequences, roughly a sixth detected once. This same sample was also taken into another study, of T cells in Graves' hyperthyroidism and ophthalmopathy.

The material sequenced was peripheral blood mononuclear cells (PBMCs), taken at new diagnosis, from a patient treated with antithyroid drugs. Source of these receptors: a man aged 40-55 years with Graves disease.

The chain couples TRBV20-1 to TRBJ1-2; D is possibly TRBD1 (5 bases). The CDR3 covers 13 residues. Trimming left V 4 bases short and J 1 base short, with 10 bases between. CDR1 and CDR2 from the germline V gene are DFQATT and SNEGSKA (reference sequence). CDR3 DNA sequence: TGCAGTGCTACGACAGATTATAACTATGGCTACACCTTC. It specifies CSATTDYNYGYTF.

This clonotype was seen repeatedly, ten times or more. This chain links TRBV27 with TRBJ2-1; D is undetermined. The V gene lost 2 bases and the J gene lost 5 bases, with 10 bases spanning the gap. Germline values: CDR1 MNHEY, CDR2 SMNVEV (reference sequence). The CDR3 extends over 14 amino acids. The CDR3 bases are TGTGCCAGCAGTTTAAAAAGGTCGAACAATGAGCAGTTCTTC. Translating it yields CASSLKRSNNEQFF.

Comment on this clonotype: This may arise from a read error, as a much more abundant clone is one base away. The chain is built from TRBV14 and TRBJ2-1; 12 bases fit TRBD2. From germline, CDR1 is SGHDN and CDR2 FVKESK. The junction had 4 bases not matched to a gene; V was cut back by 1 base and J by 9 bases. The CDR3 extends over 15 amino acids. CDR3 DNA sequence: TGTGCCAGCAGCCAAGGCGCTAGCGGGAGGGGTGAGCAGTTCTTC. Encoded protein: CASSQGASGRGEQFF.

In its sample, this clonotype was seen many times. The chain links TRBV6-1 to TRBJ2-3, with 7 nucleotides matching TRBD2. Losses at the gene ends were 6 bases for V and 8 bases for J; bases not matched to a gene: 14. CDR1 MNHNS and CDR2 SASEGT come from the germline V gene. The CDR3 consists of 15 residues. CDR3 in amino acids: CASSKNPAGDGTQYF. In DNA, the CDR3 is TGTGCCAGCAGCAAAAATCCGGCGGGGGACGGTACGCAGTATTTT.

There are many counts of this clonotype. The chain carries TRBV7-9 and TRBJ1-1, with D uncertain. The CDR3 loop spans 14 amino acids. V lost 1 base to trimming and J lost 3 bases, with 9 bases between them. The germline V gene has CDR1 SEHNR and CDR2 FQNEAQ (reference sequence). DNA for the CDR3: TGTGCCAGCAGCTTAGAGGCGGCGGACACTGAAGCTTTCTTT. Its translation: CASSLEAADTEAFF.

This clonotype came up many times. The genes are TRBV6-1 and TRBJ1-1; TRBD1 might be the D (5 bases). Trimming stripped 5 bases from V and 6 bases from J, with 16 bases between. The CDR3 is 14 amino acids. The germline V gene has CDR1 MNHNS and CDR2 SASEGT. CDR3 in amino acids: CASSLRGGLAEAFF. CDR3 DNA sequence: TGTGCCAGCAGTCTGCGGGGGGGGTTGGCTGAAGCTTTCTTT.

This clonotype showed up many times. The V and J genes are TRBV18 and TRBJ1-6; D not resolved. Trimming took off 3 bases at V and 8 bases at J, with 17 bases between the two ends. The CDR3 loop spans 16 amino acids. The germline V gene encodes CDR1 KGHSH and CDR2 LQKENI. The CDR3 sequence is CASSPLKGVGDSPLHF. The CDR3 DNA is TGTGCCAGCTCACCGCTAAAGGGTGTTGGGGATTCACCCCTCCACTTT.

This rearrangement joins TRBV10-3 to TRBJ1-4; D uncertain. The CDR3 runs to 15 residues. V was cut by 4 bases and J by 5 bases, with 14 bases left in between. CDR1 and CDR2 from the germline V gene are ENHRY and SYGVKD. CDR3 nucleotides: TGTGCCATCAGTGTATCGGCACCTTCCAATGAAAAACTGTTTTTT. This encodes CAISVSAPSNEKLFF.

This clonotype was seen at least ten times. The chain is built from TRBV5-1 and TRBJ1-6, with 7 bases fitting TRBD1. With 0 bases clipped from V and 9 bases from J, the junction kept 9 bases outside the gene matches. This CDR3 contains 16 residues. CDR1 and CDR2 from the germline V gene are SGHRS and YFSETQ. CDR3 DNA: TGCGCCAGCAGCTTGGCCTACACAGGGGTTGGTTCACCCCTCCACTTT. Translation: CASSLAYTGVGSPLHF.

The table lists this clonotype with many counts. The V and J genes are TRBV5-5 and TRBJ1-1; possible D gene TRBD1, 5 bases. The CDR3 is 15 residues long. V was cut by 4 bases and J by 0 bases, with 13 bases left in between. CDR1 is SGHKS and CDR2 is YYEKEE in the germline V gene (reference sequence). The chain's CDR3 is CASSLIRQLNTEAFF. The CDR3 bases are TGTGCCAGCAGCCTGATCCGACAGTTGAACACTGAAGCTTTCTTT.

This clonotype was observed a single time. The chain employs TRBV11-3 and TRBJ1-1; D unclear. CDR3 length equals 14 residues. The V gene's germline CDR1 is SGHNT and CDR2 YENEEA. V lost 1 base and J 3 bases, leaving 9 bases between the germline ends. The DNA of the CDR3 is TGTGCCAGCAGCTTAGCCATGGGGTACACTGAAGCTTTCTTT. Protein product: CASSLAMGYTEAFF.

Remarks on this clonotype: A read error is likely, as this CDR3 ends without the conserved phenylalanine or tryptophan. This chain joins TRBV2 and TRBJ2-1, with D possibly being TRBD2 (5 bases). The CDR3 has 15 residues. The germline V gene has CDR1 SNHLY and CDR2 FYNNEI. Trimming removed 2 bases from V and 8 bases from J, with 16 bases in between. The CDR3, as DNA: TGTGCCAGCAGTGAAACCGGGTTAGCGAGGGATGAGCAGTTCCTC. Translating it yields CASSETGLARDEQFL.

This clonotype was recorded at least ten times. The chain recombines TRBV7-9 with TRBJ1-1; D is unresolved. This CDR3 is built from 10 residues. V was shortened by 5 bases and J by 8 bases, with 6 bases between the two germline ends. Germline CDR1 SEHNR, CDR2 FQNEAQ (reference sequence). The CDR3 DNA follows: TGTGCCAGCAGCCTCCGAGAAGCTTTCTTT. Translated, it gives CASSLREAFF.

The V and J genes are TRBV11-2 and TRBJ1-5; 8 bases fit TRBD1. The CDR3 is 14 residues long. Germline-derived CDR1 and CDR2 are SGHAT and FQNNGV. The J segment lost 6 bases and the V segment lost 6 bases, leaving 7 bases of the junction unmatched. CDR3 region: CASRRTGTGQPQHF. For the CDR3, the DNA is TGTGCCAGCAGGCGGACAGGGACGGGTCAGCCCCAGCATTTT.

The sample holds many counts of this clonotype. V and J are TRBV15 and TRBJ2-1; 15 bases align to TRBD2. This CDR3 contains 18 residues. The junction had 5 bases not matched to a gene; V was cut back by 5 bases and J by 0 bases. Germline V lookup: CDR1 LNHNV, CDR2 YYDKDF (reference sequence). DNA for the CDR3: TGTGCCACCAGCGGACTAGCGGGGGGGCCGGGCTCCTACAATGAGCAGTTCTTC. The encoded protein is CATSGLAGGPGSYNEQFF.

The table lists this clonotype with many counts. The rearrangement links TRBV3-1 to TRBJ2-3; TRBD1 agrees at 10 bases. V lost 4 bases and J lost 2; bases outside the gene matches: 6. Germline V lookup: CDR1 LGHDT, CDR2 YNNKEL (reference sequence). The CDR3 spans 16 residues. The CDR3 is CASSRRDRGYTDTQYF. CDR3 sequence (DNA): TGTGCCAGCAGCCGCCGGGACAGGGGCTACACAGATACGCAGTATTTT.

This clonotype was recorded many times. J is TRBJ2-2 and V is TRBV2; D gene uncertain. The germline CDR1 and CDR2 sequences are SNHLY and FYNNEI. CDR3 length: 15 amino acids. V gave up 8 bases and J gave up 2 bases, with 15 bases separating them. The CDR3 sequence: CASAPLRGNTGELFF. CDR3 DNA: TGTGCCAGCGCGCCTCTCAGAGGAAACACCGGGGAGCTGTTTTTT.

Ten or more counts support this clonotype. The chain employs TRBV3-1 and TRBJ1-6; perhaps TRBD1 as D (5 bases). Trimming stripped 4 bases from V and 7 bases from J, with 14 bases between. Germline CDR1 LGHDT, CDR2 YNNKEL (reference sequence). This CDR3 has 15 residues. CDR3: CASSRETGRNSPLHF. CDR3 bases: TGTGCCAGCAGCCGGGAAACAGGCCGGAATTCACCCCTCCACTTT.

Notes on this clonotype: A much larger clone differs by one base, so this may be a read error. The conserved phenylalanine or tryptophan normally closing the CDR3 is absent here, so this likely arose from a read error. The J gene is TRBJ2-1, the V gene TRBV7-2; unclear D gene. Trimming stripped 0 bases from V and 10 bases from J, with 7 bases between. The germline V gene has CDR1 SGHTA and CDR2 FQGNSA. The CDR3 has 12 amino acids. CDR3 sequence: CASSLAMGEQFL. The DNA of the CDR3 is TGTGCCAGCAGCTTAGCGATGGGGGAGCAGTTCCTC.

CDR3 sequence (DNA): TGTGCCAGCATGAGCCGCGGGCGAACGAACACCGGGGAGCTGTTTTTT. Translated, it gives CASMSRGRTNTGELFF. The chain has TRBV2 and TRBJ2-2; D may be TRBD2 (5 bases). Trimming cost V 7 bases and J 0 bases, with 15 bases left between them. The V gene's germline CDR1 is SNHLY and CDR2 FYNNEI. The CDR3 runs 16 residues.

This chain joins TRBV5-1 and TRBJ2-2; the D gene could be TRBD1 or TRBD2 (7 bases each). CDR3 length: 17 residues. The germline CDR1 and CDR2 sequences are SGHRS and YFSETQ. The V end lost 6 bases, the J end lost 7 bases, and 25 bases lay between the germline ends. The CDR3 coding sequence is TGCGCCAGCACCTCAACCCCGGGGAGGGGGCGCGTCGGGGAGCTGTTTTTT. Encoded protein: CASTSTPGRGRVGELFF.

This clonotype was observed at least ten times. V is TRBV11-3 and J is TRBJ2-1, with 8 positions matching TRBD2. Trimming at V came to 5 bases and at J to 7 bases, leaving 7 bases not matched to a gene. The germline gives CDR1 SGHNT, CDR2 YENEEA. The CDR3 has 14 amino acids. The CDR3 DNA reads TGTGCCAGCAGCGACCGGGGGGGGGGGAATGAGCAGTTCTTC. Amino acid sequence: CASSDRGGGNEQFF.

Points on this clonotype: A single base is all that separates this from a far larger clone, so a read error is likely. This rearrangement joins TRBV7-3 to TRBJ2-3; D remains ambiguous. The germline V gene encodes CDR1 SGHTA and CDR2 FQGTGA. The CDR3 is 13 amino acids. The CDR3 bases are TGTACCAGCAGCTTTCCCCGCACAGATACGCAGTATTTT. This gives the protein CTSSFPRTDTQYF. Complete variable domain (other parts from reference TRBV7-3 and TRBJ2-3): GAGVSQTPSNKVTEKGKYVELRCDPISGHTALYWYRQSLGQGPEFLIYFQGTGAADDSGLPNDRFFAVRPEGSVSTLKIQRTERGDSAVYLCTSSFPRTDTQYFGPGTRLTVL.

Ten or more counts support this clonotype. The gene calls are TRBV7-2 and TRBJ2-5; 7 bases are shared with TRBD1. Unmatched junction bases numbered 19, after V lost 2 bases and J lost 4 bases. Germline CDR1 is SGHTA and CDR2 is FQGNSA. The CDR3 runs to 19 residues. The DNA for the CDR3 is TGTGCCAGCAGCTTATTTCGCGCGAAGGGGGCTTCGCGCGGAGAGACCCAGTACTTC. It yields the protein CASSLFRAKGASRGETQYF.

The CDR3 region is CSAMGAVLSETQYF. For the CDR3, the DNA is TGCAGTGCTATGGGCGCAGTTCTCTCTGAGACCCAGTACTTC. The chain is built from TRBV20-1 and TRBJ2-5; the D is unclear. Per the germline V gene, CDR1 is DFQATT and CDR2 is SNEGSKA (reference sequence). Trimming removed 4 bases from V and 5 bases from J, with 17 bases in between. The CDR3 extends over 14 amino acids.

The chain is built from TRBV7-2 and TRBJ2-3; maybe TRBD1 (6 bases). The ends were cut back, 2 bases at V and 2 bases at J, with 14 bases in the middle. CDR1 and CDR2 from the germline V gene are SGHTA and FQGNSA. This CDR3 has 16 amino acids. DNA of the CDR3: TGTGCCAGCAGCTTACTGGGGGCCGGTTTCACAGATACGCAGTATTTT. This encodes CASSLLGAGFTDTQYF.

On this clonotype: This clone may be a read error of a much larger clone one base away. CDR3 in DNA: TGCGCCAGCAGCTTTAAGGACGTCACAGATATGCAGTATTTT. Translation: CASSFKDVTDMQYF. The V and J genes are TRBV5-1 and TRBJ2-3; D is unresolved. CDR1 SGHRS and CDR2 YFSETQ come from the germline V gene. This CDR3 is built from 14 residues.

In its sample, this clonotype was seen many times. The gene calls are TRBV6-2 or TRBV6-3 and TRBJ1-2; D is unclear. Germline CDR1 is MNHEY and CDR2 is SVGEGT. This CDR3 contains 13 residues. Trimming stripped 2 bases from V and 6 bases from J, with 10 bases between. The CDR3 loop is CASSYLAGNGYTF. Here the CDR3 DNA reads TGTGCCAGCAGTTACCTCGCCGGTAATGGCTACACCTTC.

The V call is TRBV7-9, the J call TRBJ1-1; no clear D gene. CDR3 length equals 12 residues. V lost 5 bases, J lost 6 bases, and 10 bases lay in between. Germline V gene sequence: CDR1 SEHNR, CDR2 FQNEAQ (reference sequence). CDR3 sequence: CASSREGSEAFF. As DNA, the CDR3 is TGTGCCAGCAGCCGTGAGGGTTCTGAAGCTTTCTTT.

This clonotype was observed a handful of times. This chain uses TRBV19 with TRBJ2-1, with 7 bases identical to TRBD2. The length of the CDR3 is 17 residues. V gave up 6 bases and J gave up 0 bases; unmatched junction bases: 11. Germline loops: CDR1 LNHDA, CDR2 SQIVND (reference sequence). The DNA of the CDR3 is TGTGCCAGTAGCTTCAGCGGGGCACATTACTCCTACAATGAGCAGTTCTTC. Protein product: CASSFSGAHYSYNEQFF.

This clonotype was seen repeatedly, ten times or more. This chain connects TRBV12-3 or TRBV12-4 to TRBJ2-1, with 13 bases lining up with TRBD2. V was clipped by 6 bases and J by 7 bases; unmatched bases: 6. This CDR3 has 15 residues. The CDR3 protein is CASSLTSGGGNEQFF. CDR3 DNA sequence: TGTGCCAGCAGCCTTACTAGCGGGGGGGGTAATGAGCAGTTCTTC.

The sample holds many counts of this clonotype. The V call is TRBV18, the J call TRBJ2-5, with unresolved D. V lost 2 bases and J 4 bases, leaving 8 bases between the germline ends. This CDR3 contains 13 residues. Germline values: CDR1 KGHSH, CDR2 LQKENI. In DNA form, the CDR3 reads TGTGCCAGCTCACCAAATATGCGAGAGACCCAGTACTTC. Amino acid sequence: CASSPNMRETQYF. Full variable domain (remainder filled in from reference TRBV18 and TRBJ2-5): NAGVMQNPRHLVRRRGQEARLRCSPMKGHSHVYWYRQLPEEGLKFMVYLQKENIIDESGMPKERFSAEFPKEGPSILRIQQVVRGDSAAYFCASSPNMRETQYFGPGTRLLVL.